These T cell receptor beta chains were read from a single sample in a study of cytomegalovirus exposure and HLA in healthy donors. The assay was immunoSEQ multiplex PCR, and TCRdb's table has in-frame clones only and misses some. The sample gives 200,000 to 250,000 clones, around 79% of which show up once; 1.5% to 2% is in the top ten. Sequencing was carried out using PBMCs. The source is a man aged 18 to 30 in good health and CMV-seronegative. Both conserved end residues are part of each CDR3. The D gene is left open where the match is weak. Clone size, where shown, is once, few, many, or a class for clones that have expanded.

abundance	d_gene	v_gene	j_gene	CDR3aa	CDR3nt
-	TRBD1	TRBV28	TRBJ1-4	CASTLKTGTTTNEKLFF	TGTGCCAGCACTTTAAAGACAGGGACCACAACTAATGAAAAACTGTTTTTT
-	-	TRBV28	TRBJ2-1	CASCSGRNNEQFF	TGTGCCAGCTGTTCCGGGAGAAACAATGAGCAGTTCTTC
-	-	TRBV5-1	TRBJ2-7	CASSLGYNGGETTEQYF	TGCGCCAGCAGCTTGGGTTATAACGGGGGTGAGACTACCGAGCAGTACTTC
-	TRBD2	TRBV28	TRBJ2-3	CASRHKLAAPGSDTQYF	TGTGCCAGCAGGCACAAACTAGCGGCTCCTGGGTCAGATACGCAGTATTTT
-	TRBD1	TRBV7-2	TRBJ2-1	CASNPGQGFGNEQFF	TGTGCCAGCAACCCGGGACAGGGTTTCGGAAATGAGCAGTTCTTC
-	-	TRBV7-8	TRBJ1-1	CASSLYAGAREAFF	TGTGCCAGCAGCTTATATGCAGGGGCGCGTGAAGCTTTCTTT
few	-	TRBV19	TRBJ2-1	CASSIMDRDNEQFF	TGTGCCAGTAGTATCATGGACAGAGACAATGAGCAGTTCTTC
-	TRBD2	TRBV5-1	TRBJ2-7	CASSALSSGSSYEQYF	TGCGCCAGCAGCGCCCTTTCTAGCGGGAGCTCCTACGAGCAGTACTTC
-	TRBD1	TRBV7-3	TRBJ1-2	CASSLDRDYGYTF	TGTGCCAGCAGCCTTGACAGGGATTATGGCTACACCTTC
-	TRBD2	TRBV6-6	TRBJ2-5	CASSHRTSGQETQYF	TGTGCCAGCAGTCATAGGACTAGCGGACAAGAGACCCAGTACTTC
once	TRBD1	TRBV18	TRBJ1-2	CASSLQGDGYTF	TGTGCCAGCTCACTCCAGGGGGATGGCTACACCTTC
-	TRBD2	TRBV6-1	TRBJ2-5	CASSQWAGRAETQYF	TGTGCCAGCAGCCAATGGGCAGGGAGGGCAGAGACCCAGTACTTC
-	TRBD2	TRBV7-2	TRBJ2-3	CASSLVPGRADTQYF	TGTGCCAGCAGCTTAGTCCCGGGGAGGGCAGATACGCAGTATTTT
-	TRBD1	TRBV5-1	TRBJ1-3	CASSLDRDGNTIYF	TGCGCCAGCAGCCTGGACAGGGACGGAAACACCATATATTTT
-	TRBD2	TRBV25-1	TRBJ2-5	CASRVSTSGAETQYF	TGTGCCAGCAGAGTCTCGACTAGCGGGGCGGAGACCCAGTACTTC
-	TRBD2	TRBV28	TRBJ2-1	CASSFLGGRRGNEQFF	TGTGCCAGCAGTTTTCTTGGCGGGAGGAGGGGCAATGAGCAGTTCTTC
-	-	TRBV11-3	TRBJ1-1	CASSLETWRQPMNTEAFF	TGTGCCAGCAGCTTAGAGACCTGGAGACAGCCGATGAACACTGAAGCTTTCTTT
few	TRBD2	TRBV7-9	TRBJ2-5	CASSPRTSSQETQYF	TGTGCCAGCAGCCCTCGGACTAGCAGTCAAGAGACCCAGTACTTC
-	-	TRBV5-6	TRBJ1-2	CASRPWGGDPNYGYTF	TGTGCCAGCAGACCGTGGGGGGGCGATCCAAACTATGGCTACACCTTC
-	-	TRBV19	TRBJ1-3	CASRSGYSGNTIYF	TGTGCCAGTAGGTCAGGGTACTCTGGAAACACCATATATTTT
-	TRBD2	TRBV5-1	TRBJ2-1	CASRTGLAGNEQFF	TGCGCCAGCAGGACTGGACTAGCGGGGAATGAGCAGTTCTTC
-	-	TRBV7-3	TRBJ1-2	CASSQWAGYGYTF	TGTGCCAGCAGCCAATGGGCAGGTTATGGCTACACCTTC
once	-	TRBV11-2	TRBJ2-7	CASSLGRGARTGRDEQYF	TGTGCCAGCAGCTTAGGTAGGGGGGCACGGACAGGCAGGGACGAGCAGTACTTC
once	-	TRBV19	TRBJ2-5	CASSHGGAGTEETQYF	TGTGCCAGTAGTCATGGAGGGGCAGGGACAGAAGAGACCCAGTACTTC
once	TRBD1	TRBV18	TRBJ1-4	CASSLATSTGEGLGAAEKLFF	TGTGCCAGCTCACTCGCCACGTCGACAGGGGAAGGTCTAGGGGCTGCCGAAAAACTGTTTTTT
-	-	TRBV11-3	TRBJ2-1	CASSLVGANEQFF	TGTGCCAGCAGCTTAGTGGGAGCCAATGAGCAGTTCTTC
-	TRBD2	TRBV6-6	TRBJ2-2	CASGAGASTGELFF	TGTGCCAGCGGAGCGGGAGCAAGCACCGGGGAGCTGTTTTTT
-	-	TRBV4-2	TRBJ2-1	CASSQVSGEQFF	TGTGCCAGCAGCCAAGTTTCGGGTGAGCAGTTCTTC
-	-	TRBV5-1	TRBJ1-4	CASSFTGSTNEKLFF	TGCGCCAGCAGCTTTACAGGGTCAACTAATGAAAAACTGTTTTTT
-	-	TRBV7-3	TRBJ2-1	CASSLDLGTYQFF	TGTGCCAGCAGCTTAGATCTCGGGACTTACCAGTTCTTC
-	-	TRBV7-9	TRBJ2-3	CASSLEGLTDTQYF	TGTGCCAGCAGCTTGGAAGGACTCACAGATACGCAGTATTTT
once	-	TRBV10-3	TRBJ2-3	CAISEGDGRATQYF	TGTGCCATCAGTGAGGGGGACGGGAGAGCTACGCAGTATTTT
-	-	TRBV6-4	TRBJ1-2	CASSFHPDSNYGYTF	TGTGCCAGCAGTTTCCATCCGGACAGTAACTATGGCTACACCTTC
-	-	TRBV5-5	TRBJ2-1	CASSSESSRLEVCEQFF	TGTGCCAGCAGCTCGGAATCTAGCCGCCTAGAGGTATGTGAGCAGTTCTTC
-	-	TRBV9	TRBJ2-6	CASSAQGPGANVLTF	TGTGCCAGCAGCGCCCAGGGCCCTGGGGCCAACGTCCTGACTTTC
-	-	TRBV7-3	TRBJ2-7	CASSLNVGAGEQYF	TGTGCCAGCAGTCTTAATGTCGGTGCAGGCGAGCAGTACTTC
-	-	TRBV5-6	TRBJ1-2	CASSLETGNYGYTF	TGTGCCAGCAGCTTGGAAACAGGGAACTATGGCTACACCTTC
-	TRBD2	TRBV7-3	TRBJ2-1	CASSLTASGGSYNEQFF	TGTGCCAGCAGCTTAACTGCTAGCGGGGGCTCCTACAATGAGCAGTTCTTC
-	-	TRBV19	TRBJ2-2	CASSIASDYTGELFF	TGTGCCAGTAGTATAGCAAGCGATTACACCGGGGAGCTGTTTTTT
once	TRBD2	TRBV5-1	TRBJ2-3	CASGLGLTSTDTQYF	TGCGCCAGCGGACTAGGACTGACTAGCACAGATACGCAGTATTTT
few	-	TRBV25-1	TRBJ1-1	CASSGDLTGRAFF	TGTGCCAGCAGTGGCGACCTGACAGGTCGAGCTTTCTTT
-	TRBD1	TRBV15	TRBJ2-2	CATSDRQGKDTGELFF	TGTGCCACCAGCGACCGACAGGGAAAGGACACCGGGGAGCTGTTTTTT
-	TRBD2	TRBV6-6	TRBJ2-5	CASSSWTSGSIETQYF	TGTGCCAGCAGTTCTTGGACTAGCGGGAGTATCGAGACCCAGTACTTC
-	-	TRBV11-3	TRBJ2-5	CASSLELLETQYF	TGTGCCAGCAGCTTAGAACTGCTGGAGACCCAGTACTTC
few	TRBD2	TRBV27	TRBJ2-7	CASSPLASGSYEQYF	TGTGCCAGCAGTCCCTTAGCTAGCGGGAGTTACGAGCAGTACTTC
-	TRBD1	TRBV18	TRBJ1-2	CASSPLKLEQGAAYGYTF	TGTGCCAGCTCACCACTTAAATTGGAGCAGGGGGCAGCCTATGGCTACACCTTC
-	-	TRBV19	TRBJ2-1	CASSTPLGDSYNEQFF	TGTGCCAGTAGTACCCCCTTAGGGGATTCATACAATGAGCAGTTCTTC
-	TRBD2	TRBV5-4	TRBJ2-5	CASRHALAGNQETQYF	TGTGCCAGCAGACATGCCTTAGCGGGTAACCAAGAGACCCAGTACTTC
-	-	TRBV19	TRBJ2-4	CASTNPSTTGSKNIQYF	TGTGCCAGCACCAATCCGTCGACGACGGGATCCAAAAACATTCAGTACTTC
once	TRBD1	TRBV5-8	TRBJ2-5	CASSLDRDRRGETQYF	TGTGCCAGCAGCTTGGATCGGGACAGGAGAGGAGAGACCCAGTACTTC